This T cell receptor (beta chain) was identified during a study of post-analysis software for immune sequencing data (dated by TCRdb to the mid-2010s). For the wider study: Relapsing-remitting, secondary progressive and progressive-relapsing multiple sclerosis were recorded as disease courses, and subtype annotation was lacking for some patients. Patient repertoires were compared against 10 to 12 previously published healthy control repertoires from donors aged roughly 6 to 28 years. A subset of samples was prepared in parallel using single-end sample barcoding, then pooled and co-amplified after Illumina adapter ligation. General findings and caveats noted by the study authors: Multiple sclerosis patients had significantly lower normalized Chao1 diversity than controls, a result that suggests substantial peripheral T-cell clonal expansion. Significantly higher frequencies in patients than in controls were found for roughly 5 TRBV segments, including TRBV5-6, TRBV5-1 and TRBV20-1. The multiple sclerosis patient group was slightly younger than the control group. Strong co-clustering of samples prepared in the same batch was shown by direct clustering with F measure, prompting a batch-effect correction.

The method was PCR. The listed sequencing device is Illumina HiSeq 2500. To reduce PCR and sequencing biases, unique molecular identifiers were incorporated into the TCR beta cDNA libraries. About 500,000 cDNA molecules were obtained for every 1 to 10 million input T cells, so each molecule roughly corresponded to one T cell. The patient libraries were prepared and sequenced using the same protocol as the earlier healthy control dataset. Within a given batch, samples were prepared together, multiplexed and sequenced on the same HiSeq lane. The paper's processing steps were these. Raw barcoded reads were processed with MIGEC, and single-read molecular identifier groups were discarded before consensus assembly and CDR3 extraction. Clonotype tables were post-analysed with VDJtools, normalizing diversity by down-sampling all datasets to the smallest sample size. Repertoire overlap clustering matched CDR3 amino acid but not nucleotide sequences to correct batch-related cross-sample contamination. TCRdb trimmed public reads at Q25 via fastp, called clones via MiXCR and kept in-frame beta chains. Rows with a matching CDR3 protein are joined into one entry that keeps the most common DNA and genes. TCRdb, not the original authors, processed these V and J calls. This sample gives around 400,000 distinct CDR3 sequences in total; 30% to 45% of them show up just once. Of the sample, 6% to 9% is held by the ten largest clones.

In regard to this clonotype: The antigen it recognizes is unknown. No much larger clonotype is one base removed from it; base qualities were not supplied.

V and J are truncated by 5 bases and 12 bases respectively, leaving an intervening sequence of 17 bases. CDR1 and CDR2, looked up from the germline V gene (reference sequence), are DFQATT and SNEGSKA. Counted from cysteine to phenylalanine, this CDR3 has 12 amino acids. Solely the CDR3 DNA is kept, with 36 bases framed from the first base. TCR beta repertoires were profiled from peripheral blood of 10 to 15 young patients with multiple sclerosis to demonstrate the VDJtools post-analysis software. The multiple sclerosis patients were children and adolescents ranging in age from about 6 to 17 years. The TCR comes from a girl aged 2 to 10 with multiple sclerosis. Sequencing used blood. In this chain, TRBV20-1 is recombined with TRBJ2-1; the D segment cannot be called with confidence. The CDR3 in this case is CSAEKPGLGQFF. The DNA reads TGCAGTGCTGAGAAGCCAGGATTAGGGCAGTTCTTC.